These 5 T cell receptor beta chains share one sample of origin, sequenced in a study of a mutant IDH1 vaccine in newly diagnosed glioma. Profiling relied on immunoSEQ multiplex PCR, and the TCRdb table lists in-frame clones only, not all of them. In the table there are some 56,000 clones, approximately 91% of which are singletons. As to time point: baseline, week 1 (first vaccination visit). The treatment denotes: pre-vaccination baseline after standard-of-care therapy. The sequencing used PBMCs, collected from a glioma patient treated with radiotherapy, temozolomide or both. These receptors were collected from a man between 50 and 59 years old with glioma.

V gene TRBV9 combines with J gene TRBJ1-4; no clear D. Germline CDR1 and CDR2: SGDLS and YYNGEE. V lost 0 bases, J lost 8 bases, and 14 bases lay in between. This CDR3 contains 15 residues. The CDR3 here is CASSVEGQFEEKLFF. The CDR3 DNA follows: TGTGCCAGCAGCGTAGAAGGGCAGTTTGAGGAAAAACTGTTTTTT.

The genes are TRBV7-2 and TRBJ2-1; 13 nucleotides match TRBD2. J was trimmed by 6 bases and V by 5 bases; bases with no gene match: 4. The germline V gene has CDR1 SGHTA and CDR2 FQGNSA. CDR3 length equals 15 residues. The CDR3 region has the DNA TGTGCCAGCAGCCTCAGACTAGCGGGAGGCAATGAGCAGTTCTTC. It translates to CASSLRLAGGNEQFF.

V usage is TRBV19 and J usage is TRBJ2-1; 8 bases are shared with TRBD2. The V gene's germline CDR1 is LNHDA and CDR2 SQIVND (reference sequence). Trimming cost V 7 bases and J 7 bases; bases outside gene matches: 9. This CDR3 comprises 14 residues. The CDR3 DNA reads TGTGCCAGTAAACAGCGGGAGATATCAAATGAGCAGTTCTTC. Its protein product is CASKQREISNEQFF. The full variable domain, rest sourced from reference TRBV19 and TRBJ2-1, is DGGITQSPKYLFRKEGQNVTLSCEQNLNHDAMYWYRQDPGQGLRLIYYSQIVNDFQKGDIAEGYSVSREKKESFPLTVTSAQKNPTAFYLCASKQREISNEQFFGPGTRLTVL.

The V gene is TRBV28, the J gene TRBJ1-6; maybe TRBD1 (5 bases). Trimming took off 3 bases at V and 7 bases at J, with 10 bases between the two ends. The CDR3 is made up of 14 amino acids. Germline-derived CDR1 and CDR2 are MDHEN and SYDVKM. CDR3 in amino acids: CASSLGRGNSPLHF. CDR3 in DNA: TGTGCCAGCAGTTTGGGACGGGGCAATTCACCCCTCCACTTT. Complete variable domain (other parts from reference TRBV28 and TRBJ1-6): DVKVTQSSRYLVKRTGEKVFLECVQDMDHENMFWYRQDPGLGLRLIYFSYDVKMKEKGDIPEGYSVSREKKERFSLILESASTNQTSMYLCASSLGRGNSPLHFGNGTRLTVT.

This sequence joins TRBV6-5 and TRBJ2-5; TRBD1 or TRBD2 may be the D gene (5 bases each). Gene TRBJ2-7 matches the end of the DNA better, so the J call may be wrong. The CDR3 is 13 residues long. The germline CDR1 and CDR2 sequences are MNHEY and SVGAGI. CDR3 coding DNA: TGTGCCAGCGCCCGGGACGTTCCCTACGAGCAGTACTTC. Translated, it gives CASARDVPYEQYF.